This TCR beta chain was captured in a study of beta chain features in type 1 diabetes. Trimming removed 5 bases from V and 2 bases from J, with 8 bases in between. The CDR3 is 13 amino acids. Germline V gives CDR1 MDHEN, CDR2 SYDVKM. The sequenced template was cDNA made from the entire isolated RNA. Some clones are missing from TCRdb's copy, which holds only in-frame ones; the method was immunoSEQ multiplex PCR. The repertoire has fewer than 900,000 clones, roughly 15% of them found once; the top ten carry around 0.02%. Points on this clone: Its specificity is not known.

Study outcomes and limitations: In these data, an HLA type influence on TCRB rearrangement remained unresolved. The cDNA sequencing approach could over-represent high-TCR-expressing cells.

J is TRBJ2-3 and V is TRBV28; D not certain. Material: naive CD4+ T cells from blood. This TCR derives from a woman between 18 and 30 years old in good health. The CDR3: CASSQPTTDTQYF. Here the CDR3 DNA reads TGTGCCAGCAGTCAACCTACCACAGATACGCAGTATTTT.